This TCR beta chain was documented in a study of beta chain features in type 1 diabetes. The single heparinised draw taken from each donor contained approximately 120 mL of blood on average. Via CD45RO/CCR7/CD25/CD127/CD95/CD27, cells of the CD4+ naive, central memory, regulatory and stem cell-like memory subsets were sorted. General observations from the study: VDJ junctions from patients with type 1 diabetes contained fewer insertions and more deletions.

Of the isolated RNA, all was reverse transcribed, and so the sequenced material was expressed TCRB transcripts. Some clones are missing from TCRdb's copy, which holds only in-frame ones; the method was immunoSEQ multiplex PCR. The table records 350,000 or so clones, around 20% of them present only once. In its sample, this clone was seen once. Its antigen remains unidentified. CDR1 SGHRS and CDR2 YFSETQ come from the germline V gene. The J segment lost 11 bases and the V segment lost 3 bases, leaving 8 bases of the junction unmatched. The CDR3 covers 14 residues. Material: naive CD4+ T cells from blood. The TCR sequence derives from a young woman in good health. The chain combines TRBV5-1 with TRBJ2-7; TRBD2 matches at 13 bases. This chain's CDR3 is CASSSGLAGESEYF. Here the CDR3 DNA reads TGCGCCAGCAGCTCCGGACTAGCGGGAGAATCGGAGTACTTC.